This entry lists 21 T cell receptor beta chains sequenced from one sample in a study of T cells in Graves' hyperthyroidism and ophthalmopathy. The investigators amplified TCR beta CDR3 regions from RNA transcripts. HTBI primers were used for first-round RT-PCR of the TCR CDR3. TCRdb itself ran the multiplex PCR reads through MiXCR, one entry per CDR3 protein. The table records approximately 370,000 distinct CDR3 sequences, more than 13% of them present only once. The specimen was blood. The receptors come from a woman in her 30s with Graves' hyperthyroidism.

CDR3 in DNA: TGTGCCAGCAGCTTGGGTCCAAGGGCCTACAATGAGCAGTTCTTC. It is translated as CASSLGPRAYNEQFF. The J gene is TRBJ2-1, the V gene TRBV11-2; D is uncertain. The germline V gene encodes CDR1 SGHAT and CDR2 FQNNGV. This CDR3 comprises 15 residues. With 3 bases removed from V and 2 bases from J, the gap between germline ends came to 11 bases.

This clonotype was counted many times. The rearrangement joins TRBV30 to TRBJ2-2; D remains ambiguous. V lost 0 bases to trimming and J lost 0 bases, with 11 bases between them. This CDR3 is 16 amino acids long. Germline values: CDR1 GTSNPN, CDR2 SVGIG (reference sequence). CDR3: CAWSVLFLSNTGELFF. The CDR3 DNA is TGTGCCTGGAGTGTACTCTTTCTATCGAACACCGGGGAGCTGTTTTTT.

Ten or more counts support this clonotype. This sequence joins TRBV9 and TRBJ2-7; TRBD2 agrees at 10 bases. Losses at the gene ends were 3 bases for V and 6 bases for J; bases not matched to a gene: 9. The CDR3 contains 15 residues. Germline values: CDR1 SGDLS, CDR2 YYNGEE. The CDR3: CASSASGSSDSEQYF. The CDR3 DNA reads as TGTGCCAGCAGCGCTAGCGGGAGCTCGGATAGCGAGCAGTACTTC.

Only a few counts were recorded for this clonotype. The V gene is TRBV29-1, the J gene TRBJ1-2; D is uncertain. The CDR3 totals 12 residues. V was clipped by 7 bases and J by 4 bases, with 13 bases between them. Germline V CDR1 and CDR2: SQVTM, ANQGSEA. This chain's CDR3 is CSAALGGYGYTF. The CDR3 nucleotides are TGCAGCGCGGCCCTCGGAGGCTATGGCTACACCTTC.

This clonotype was recorded many times. The V and J genes are TRBV10-3 and TRBJ2-7, with a possible D match to TRBD1 (5 bases). Germline-derived CDR1 and CDR2 are ENHRY and SYGVKD. The CDR3 has 13 amino acids. V gave up 3 bases and J gave up 2 bases, with 8 bases separating them. CDR3 loop: CAISDQGPYEQYF. The CDR3, as DNA: TGTGCCATCAGTGACCAGGGTCCCTACGAGCAGTACTTC.

Many counts were recorded for this clonotype. DNA of the CDR3: TGCAGTGCTAGAGGCAGGGGGCGTTCAGAGCAGTACTTC. Translation: CSARGRGRSEQYF. The chain uses TRBV20-1 and TRBJ2-7, with TRBD1 identical over 8 bases. CDR3 length: 13 residues. CDR1 is DFQATT, CDR2 SNEGSKA, per germline (reference sequence). The V segment lost 1 base and the J segment 7 bases; nucleotides outside the gene matches: 6.

This clonotype was observed at least ten times. The chain recombines TRBV2 with TRBJ2-1, with D possibly TRBD1 on 6 matching bases. V lost 4 bases, J lost 7 bases, and 11 bases lay in between. Germline CDR1 SNHLY, CDR2 FYNNEI. The length of the CDR3 is 13 residues. CDR3: CASSGTAMNEQFF. For the CDR3, the DNA is TGTGCCAGCAGTGGGACAGCGATGAATGAGCAGTTCTTC.

This clonotype appeared a few times. The CDR3 reads CSVEPSDTQYF. The DNA for the CDR3 is TGCAGCGTTGAACCTAGTGATACGCAGTATTTT. The chain has TRBV29-1 and TRBJ2-3; D remains ambiguous. The CDR3 extends over 11 amino acids. Looked up from germline, CDR1 is SQVTM and CDR2 is ANQGSEA. Between the trimmed V and J ends, which lost 2 bases and 6 bases, there was a span of 6 bases.

This clonotype was seen more than once but under ten times. CDR3 nucleotide sequence: TGTGCCAGCACCCGGACTAGCGATAACGAGCAGTACTTC. Its translation is CASTRTSDNEQYF. The chain couples TRBV18 to TRBJ2-7; 9 bases are a match to TRBD2. Germline V gene lookup returns CDR1 KGHSH and CDR2 LQKENI. The CDR3 covers 13 residues. V lost 8 bases and J lost 5; bases outside the gene matches: 7.

The CDR3 DNA reads TGCAGTGCTAGTAGTCGAGGGATTAGCAATCAGCCCCAGCATTTT. Protein product: CSASSRGISNQPQHF. The chain recombines TRBV20-1 with TRBJ1-5; D is uncertain. Germline CDR1 DFQATT, CDR2 SNEGSKA (reference sequence). Trimming took 3 bases from V and 0 from J, leaving 12 bases between them. CDR3 length: 15 residues.

This clonotype has only a few counts. The gene calls are TRBV6-1 and TRBJ1-1; 7 bases map to TRBD1. This CDR3 comprises 16 residues. V dropped 3 bases and J dropped 1; count of bases not matched to a gene: 8. The V gene's germline CDR1 is MNHNS and CDR2 SASEGT. The CDR3 loop reads CASSDKTGLRNTEAFF. CDR3 nucleotide sequence: TGTGCCAGCAGTGATAAGACAGGGTTGCGGAACACTGAAGCTTTCTTT.

The chain employs TRBV7-9 and TRBJ2-5; D might be TRBD2 (6 bases). This CDR3 spans 14 amino acids. Germline V gene sequence: CDR1 SEHNR, CDR2 FQNEAQ (reference sequence). The V end lost 3 bases, the J end lost 5 bases, and 13 bases lay between the germline ends. CDR3 coding DNA: TGTGCCAGCAGCTTCCTGGGGGGAATGGAGACCCAGTACTTC. This gives the protein CASSFLGGMETQYF. The full variable domain, completed using reference TRBV7-9 and TRBJ2-5, is DTGVSQNPRHKITKRGQNVTFRCDPISEHNRLYWYRQTLGQGPEFLTYFQNEAQLEKSRLLSDRFSAERPKGSFSTLEIQRTEQGDSAMYLCASSFLGGMETQYFGPGTRLLVL.

This clonotype appeared a few times. CDR3 nucleotide sequence: TGTGCCAGCAGCCCGGACAGGGCCAACACTGAAGCTTTCTTT. The encoded protein is CASSPDRANTEAFF. The chain uses TRBV9 and TRBJ1-1, with 8 bases aligning to TRBD1. Germline CDR1 and CDR2: SGDLS and YYNGEE. This CDR3 is 14 amino acids long. J lost 2 bases, V lost 4 bases, and 4 bases had no gene match.

The chain recombines TRBV29-1 with TRBJ2-1; TRBD2 matches 8 bases. This CDR3 region has 15 residues. CDR1 and CDR2 from the germline V gene are SQVTM and ANQGSEA. With 3 bases clipped from V and 10 bases from J, the junction kept 14 bases outside the gene matches. CDR3 residues: CSVDEDWTSPMEQFF. DNA for the CDR3: TGCAGCGTTGACGAGGATTGGACTAGCCCTATGGAGCAGTTCTTC.

This clonotype has a handful of counts. This chain uses TRBV27 with TRBJ1-3; a possible D gene is TRBD1 (5 bases). CDR1 and CDR2 from the germline V gene are MNHEY and SMNVEV (reference sequence). The CDR3 runs to 17 residues. V was trimmed by 5 bases and J by 8 bases, leaving 25 bases between them. The CDR3 nucleotides read TGTGCCAGCAGTCAATACCGGGACCCTACTTCTTGGGACACCATATATTTT. Amino acids: CASSQYRDPTSWDTIYF.

This clonotype was counted between two and nine times. At one end, the junction sequence differs from germline, possibly due to a read error. V usage is TRBV27 and J usage is TRBJ2-3; the match to TRBD2 covers 13 bases. The CDR3 runs 20 residues. Germline assignment: CDR1 MNHEY and CDR2 SMNVEV (reference sequence). The CDR3 loop reads CASRPRTGTSGATSTGTQYF. In nucleotides, the CDR3 is TGTGCCAGCAGACCCCGAACCGGGACTAGCGGGGCTACTAGCACAGGTACGCAGTATTTT.

This clonotype was counted ten times or more. CDR3 coding DNA: TGTGCCAGCAGTCCGAATACTATCACACAAGAGACCCAGTACTTC. Translating it yields CASSPNTITQETQYF. The chain has TRBV28 and TRBJ2-5; D remains ambiguous. V lost 5 bases to trimming and J lost 2 bases, with 15 bases between them. Germline CDR1 and CDR2: MDHEN and SYDVKM. The length of the CDR3 is 15 residues.

The table lists this clonotype with many counts. The V gene is TRBV20-1, the J gene TRBJ2-7; possibly TRBD1 or TRBD2 for D (5 bases each). Germline loops: CDR1 DFQATT, CDR2 SNEGSKA (reference sequence). The CDR3 spans 12 residues. V was shortened by 1 base and J by 7 bases, with 11 bases between the two germline ends. This chain's CDR3 is CSARGGTEEQYF. The CDR3 nucleotides read TGCAGTGCTAGAGGGGGGACGGAAGAGCAGTACTTC.

DNA of the CDR3: TGTGCCACCAGCAGAGATCCTAGCGGGAACTACGAGCAGTACTTC. Translation: CATSRDPSGNYEQYF. V gene TRBV15 combines with J gene TRBJ2-7; 9 positions match TRBD2. Germline V CDR1 and CDR2: LNHNV, YYDKDF (reference sequence). Germline trimming cut 0 bases from V and 3 bases from J; bases unmatched to any gene: 3. CDR3 size: 15 residues.

The rearrangement joins TRBV20-1 to TRBJ1-1; tentatively, D is TRBD1 (5 bases). The CDR3 is 14 residues long. V dropped 4 bases and J dropped 5 bases, with 17 bases sitting between them. CDR1 and CDR2 from the germline V gene are DFQATT and SNEGSKA (reference sequence). The CDR3 region has the DNA TGCAGTGCTAATAACCGGGACCGAGGGACTGAAGCTTTCTTT. This codes for CSANNRDRGTEAFF.

V is TRBV7-9 and J is TRBJ1-2, with a weak D call TRBD1 (5 bases). Trimming removed 4 bases at V and 2 bases at J, with 11 bases between. Germline V gives CDR1 SEHNR, CDR2 FQNEAQ (reference sequence). The CDR3 sequence is 14 residues long. The DNA of the CDR3 is TGTGCCAGCAGCTGGGACGGGGGGAACTATGGCTACACCTTC. Its protein product is CASSWDGGNYGYTF.